This TCR beta chain derives from a study of tumour-infiltrating T cells in Burkitt lymphoma. Study-level information: Repertoire clonality predicted overall and progression-free survival.

Within the sample, this clone is large. Clones were sequenced by immunoSEQ multiplex PCR, and TCRdb holds only the in-frame ones, with some missing. The table lists 4,000 or so clones, 16% of them singletons. Sequenced sample: tumor tissue. This TCR came from a human donor with diffuse large B-cell lymphoma. Some clones in this sample may be carry-over from other donors' samples.

The CDR3 here is CASSGYRGNTGELFF. The CDR3 nucleotides read TGCGCCAGCAGCGGGTACAGGGGGAACACCGGGGAGCTGTTTTTT. The chain employs TRBV10-1 and TRBJ2-2; 7 bases map to TRBD1. The length of the CDR3 is 15 residues. CDR1 and CDR2 from the germline V gene are WNHNN and SYGVQD (reference sequence). Trimming cost V 6 bases and J 1 base; bases outside gene matches: 5.